The source of this T cell receptor (beta chain) is a study of blood T cell repertoires in COVID-19 (dated by TCRdb to about 2020). A note on the overall study: The collaborator samples originated in the United States, Italy and Spain and spanned the acute and convalescent phases of COVID-19. The prospective study material was composed of cDNA or gDNA derived from T cells, B-cell-depleted T cells, or PBMCs. The dataset comprised deeply sampled blood TCRbeta repertoires from subjects exposed to, actively infected with, or recovered from COVID-19. The repertoires were made available in a free public database intended to serve as a resource for research on the immune response to SARS-CoV-2. The samples were drawn from two sources: the first 160 participants of the ongoing ImmuneRACE study, and 950 to 1,500 subjects contributed by 6 global collaborators. The sample metadata nearly always contained a de-identified subject ID, COVID-19 status, age in years and sex. HLA class I and class II types, where available, came from metadata supplied by the sample provider rather than from assay-based typing. Study-wide findings and limitations: Clinical and demographic metadata were provided uncurated, with the amount varying by source and participant.

The CDR3, cysteine through phenylalanine, is 16 amino acids long. Just the 48-base CDR3 DNA is kept, in frame starting at base 1. Reading the germline V gene (reference sequence) gives CDR1 LGHDT and CDR2 YNNKEL. Germline trimming: 2 bases from V, 8 bases from J; junction bases outside gene matches: 11. With respect to this clone: Its antigen target is currently unknown. No clone much larger than this one lies a single base away; base qualities are absent.

TCRbeta CDR3 regions were amplified from genomic DNA using the immunoSEQ Assay, a bias-controlled multiplex PCR. Processing in the source paper ran as follows. The number of nucleated cells in each sample was estimated by amplification of reference gene primers within the assay. To quantify the absolute abundance of each unique TCRbeta CDR3 rearrangement, sequence reads were collapsed and filtered. For each sample, productive Simpson clonality was calculated by taking the square root of Simpson's diversity index across productive rearrangements. TCRdb mirrors the immuneACCESS table, restricted to in-frame sequences. Some clones are absent from its copies; in checked studies, under half trace to an unresolved V gene, and the reason for the others is unknown. V and J calls and clone size are those listed in that table; D and trimming were worked out from the DNA. In all, the sample holds 120,000 to 150,000 clones, and 79% of those were seen once. The ten largest clonotypes hold roughly 8.7% of the sample.

Each collaborating institution followed its own protocols to collect whole blood in K2EDTA tubes. Collaborator samples were shipped for TCRbeta analysis as frozen whole blood, isolated PBMCs, or DNA extracted from either sample type. This sequence originates from a man in his fifties or sixties with active or convalescent COVID-19. Sequencing was performed on peripheral blood. The sequence links TRBV3-1 (or the pseudogene TRBV3-2) to TRBJ1-4, and TRBD1 matches 7 of the central bases. In nucleotides, the sequence is TGTGCCAGCAGCCAACGCGGGACAGCGGGCGGCGAAAAACTGTTTTTT. Its coded protein is CASSQRGTAGGEKLFF.